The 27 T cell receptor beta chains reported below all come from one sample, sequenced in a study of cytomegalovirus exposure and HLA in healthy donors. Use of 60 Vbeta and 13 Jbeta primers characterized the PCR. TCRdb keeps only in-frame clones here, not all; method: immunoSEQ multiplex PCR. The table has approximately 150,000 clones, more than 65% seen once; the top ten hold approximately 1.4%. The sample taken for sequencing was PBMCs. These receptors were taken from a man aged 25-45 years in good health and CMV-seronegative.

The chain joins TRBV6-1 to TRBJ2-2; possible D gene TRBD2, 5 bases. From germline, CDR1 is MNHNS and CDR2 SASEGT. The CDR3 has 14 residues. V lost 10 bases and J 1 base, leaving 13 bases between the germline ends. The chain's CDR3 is CANREVGNTGELFF. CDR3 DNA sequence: TGTGCCAACCGGGAAGTAGGGAACACCGGGGAGCTGTTTTTT.

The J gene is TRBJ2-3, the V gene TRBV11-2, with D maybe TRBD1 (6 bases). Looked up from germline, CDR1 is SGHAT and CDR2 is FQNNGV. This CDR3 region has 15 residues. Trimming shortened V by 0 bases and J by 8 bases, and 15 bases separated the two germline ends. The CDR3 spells CASSLDGTTGGTQYF. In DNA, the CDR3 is TGTGCCAGCAGCTTAGATGGGACGACAGGAGGTACGCAGTATTTT.

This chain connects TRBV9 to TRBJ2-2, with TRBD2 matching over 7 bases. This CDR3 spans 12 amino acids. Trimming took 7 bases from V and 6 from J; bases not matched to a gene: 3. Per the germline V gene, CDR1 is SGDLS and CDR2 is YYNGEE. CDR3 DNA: TGTGCCAGCGGGAGGGCCTCCGGGGAGCTGTTTTTT. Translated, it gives CASGRASGELFF.

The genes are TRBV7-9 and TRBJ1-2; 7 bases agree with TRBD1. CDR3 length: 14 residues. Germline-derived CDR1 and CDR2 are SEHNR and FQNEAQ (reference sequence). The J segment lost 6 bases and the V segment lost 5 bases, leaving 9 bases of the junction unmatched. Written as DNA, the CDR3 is TGTGCCAGCAGCCCGGAAGAGGGGGCACATGGCTACACCTTC. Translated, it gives CASSPEEGAHGYTF. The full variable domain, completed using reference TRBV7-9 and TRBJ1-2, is DTGVSQNPRHKITKRGQNVTFRCDPISEHNRLYWYRQTLGQGPEFLTYFQNEAQLEKSRLLSDRFSAERPKGSFSTLEIQRTEQGDSAMYLCASSPEEGAHGYTFGSGTRLTVV.

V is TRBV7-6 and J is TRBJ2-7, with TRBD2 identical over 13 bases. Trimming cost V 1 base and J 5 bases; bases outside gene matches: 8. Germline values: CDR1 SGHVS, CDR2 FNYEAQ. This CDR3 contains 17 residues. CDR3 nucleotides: TGTGCCAGCAGCTTAGGACTAGCGGGAGGCCCCTTGGACGAGCAGTACTTC. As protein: CASSLGLAGGPLDEQYF. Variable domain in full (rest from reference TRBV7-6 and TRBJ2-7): GAGVSQSPRYKVTKRGQDVALRCDPISGHVSLYWYRQALGQGPEFLTYFNYEAQQDKSGLPNDRFSAERPEGSISTLTIQRTEQRDSAMYRCASSLGLAGGPLDEQYFGPGTRLTVT.

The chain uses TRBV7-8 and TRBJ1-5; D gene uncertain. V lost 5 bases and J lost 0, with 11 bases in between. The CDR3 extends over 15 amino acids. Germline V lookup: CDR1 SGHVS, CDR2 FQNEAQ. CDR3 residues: CASSPGVASNQPQHF. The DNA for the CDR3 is TGTGCCAGCAGCCCGGGTGTGGCTAGCAATCAGCCCCAGCATTTT.

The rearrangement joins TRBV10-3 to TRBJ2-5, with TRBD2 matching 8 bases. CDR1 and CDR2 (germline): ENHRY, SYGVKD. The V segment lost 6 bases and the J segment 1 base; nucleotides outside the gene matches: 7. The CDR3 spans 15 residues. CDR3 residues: CAISQPGGGQETQYF. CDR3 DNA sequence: TGTGCCATCAGCCAACCCGGGGGGGGCCAAGAGACCCAGTACTTC.

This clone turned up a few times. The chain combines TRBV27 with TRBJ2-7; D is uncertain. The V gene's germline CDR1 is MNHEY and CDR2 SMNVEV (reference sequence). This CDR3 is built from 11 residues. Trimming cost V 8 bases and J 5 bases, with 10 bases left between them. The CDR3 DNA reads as TGTGCCAGCGCAACAGTTCACGAGCAGTACTTC. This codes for CASATVHEQYF.

CDR3 protein: CASSARGSYGYTF. In nucleotides, the CDR3 is TGTGCCAGCAGCGCCAGGGGCAGCTATGGCTACACCTTC. The chain couples TRBV5-4 to TRBJ1-2; D possibly corresponds to TRBD1 (6 bases). Trimming took off 4 bases at V and 4 bases at J, with 11 bases between the two ends. From germline, CDR1 is SGHNT and CDR2 YYREEE (reference sequence). This CDR3 contains 13 residues.

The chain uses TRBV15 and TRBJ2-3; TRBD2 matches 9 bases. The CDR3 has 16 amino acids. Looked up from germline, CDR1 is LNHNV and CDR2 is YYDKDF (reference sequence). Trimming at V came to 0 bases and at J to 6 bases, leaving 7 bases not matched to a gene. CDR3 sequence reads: CATSREAGGAIDTQYF. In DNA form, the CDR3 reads TGTGCCACCAGCAGAGAAGCGGGGGGTGCTATTGATACGCAGTATTTT.

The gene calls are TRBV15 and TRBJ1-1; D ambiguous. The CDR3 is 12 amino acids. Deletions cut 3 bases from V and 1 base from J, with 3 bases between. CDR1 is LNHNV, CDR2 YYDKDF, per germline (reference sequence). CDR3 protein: CATSSSNTEAFF. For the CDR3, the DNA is TGTGCCACCAGCAGCTCGAACACTGAAGCTTTCTTT. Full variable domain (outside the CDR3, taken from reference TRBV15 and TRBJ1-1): DAMVIQNPRYQVTQFGKPVTLSCSQTLNHNVMYWYQQKSSQAPKLLFHYYDKDFNNEADTPDNFQSRRPNTSFCFLDIRSPGLGDTAMYLCATSSSNTEAFFGQGTRLTVV.

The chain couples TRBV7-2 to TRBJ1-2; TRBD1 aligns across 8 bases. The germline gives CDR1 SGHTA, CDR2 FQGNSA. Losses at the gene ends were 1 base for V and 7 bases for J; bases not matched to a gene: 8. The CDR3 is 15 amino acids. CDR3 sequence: CASSLVVQGAGGYTF. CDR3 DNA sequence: TGTGCCAGCAGCTTAGTTGTTCAGGGGGCTGGTGGCTACACCTTC.

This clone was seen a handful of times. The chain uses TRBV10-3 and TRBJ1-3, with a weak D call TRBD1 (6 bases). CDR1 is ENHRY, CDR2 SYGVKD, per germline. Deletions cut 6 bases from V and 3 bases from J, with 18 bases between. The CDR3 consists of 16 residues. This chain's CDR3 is CAIRTGSSSGGNTIYF. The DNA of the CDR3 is TGTGCCATCAGGACAGGTTCATCCTCTGGTGGAAACACCATATATTTT.

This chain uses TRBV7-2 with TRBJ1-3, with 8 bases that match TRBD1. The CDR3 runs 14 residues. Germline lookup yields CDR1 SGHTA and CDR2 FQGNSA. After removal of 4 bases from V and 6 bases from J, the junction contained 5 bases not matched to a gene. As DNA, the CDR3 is TGTGCCAGCAGCTCAGGACAGGGTTTAAACACCATATATTTT. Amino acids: CASSSGQGLNTIYF.

This CDR3 reads CASSASGQLYEQYF. CDR3 nucleotides: TGTGCCAGCAGTGCGTCCGGACAGTTATACGAGCAGTACTTC. The chain uses TRBV6-1 and TRBJ2-7; D possibly corresponds to TRBD1 (6 bases). Looked up from germline, CDR1 is MNHNS and CDR2 is SASEGT. V lost 4 bases, J lost 4 bases, and 14 bases lay in between. CDR3 size: 14 residues.

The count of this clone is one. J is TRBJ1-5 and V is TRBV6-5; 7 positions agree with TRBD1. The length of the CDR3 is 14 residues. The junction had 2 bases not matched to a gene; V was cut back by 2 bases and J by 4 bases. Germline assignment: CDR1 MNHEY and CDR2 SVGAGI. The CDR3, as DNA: TGTGCCAGCAGTTACAAGGGGGCTAATCAGCCCCAGCATTTT. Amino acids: CASSYKGANQPQHF.

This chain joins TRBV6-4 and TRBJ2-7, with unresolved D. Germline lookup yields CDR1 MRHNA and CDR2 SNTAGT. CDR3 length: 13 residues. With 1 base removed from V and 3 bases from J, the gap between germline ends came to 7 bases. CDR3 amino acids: CASSDWLIYEQYF. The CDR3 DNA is TGTGCCAGCAGTGACTGGCTTATCTACGAGCAGTACTTC.

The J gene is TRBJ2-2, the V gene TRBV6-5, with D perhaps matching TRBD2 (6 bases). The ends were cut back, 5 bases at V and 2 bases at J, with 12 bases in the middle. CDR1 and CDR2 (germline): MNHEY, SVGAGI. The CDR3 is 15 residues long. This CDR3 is CASSRRDLNTGELFF. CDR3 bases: TGTGCCAGCAGTCGCCGGGACTTAAACACCGGGGAGCTGTTTTTT.

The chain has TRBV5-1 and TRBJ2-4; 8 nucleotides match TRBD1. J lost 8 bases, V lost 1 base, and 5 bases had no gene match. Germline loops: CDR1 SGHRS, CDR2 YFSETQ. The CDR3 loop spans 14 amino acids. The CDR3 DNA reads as TGCGCCAGCAGCTTGACGAGACAGGGGCACATTCAGTACTTC. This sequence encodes CASSLTRQGHIQYF.

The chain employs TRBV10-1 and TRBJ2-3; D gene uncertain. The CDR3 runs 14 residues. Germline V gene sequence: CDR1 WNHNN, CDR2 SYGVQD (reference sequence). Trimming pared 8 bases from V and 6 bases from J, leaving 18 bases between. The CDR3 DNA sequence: TGCGCCAGCTCTGATCCCCCTAAGTCGGATACGCAGTATTTT. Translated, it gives CASSDPPKSDTQYF.

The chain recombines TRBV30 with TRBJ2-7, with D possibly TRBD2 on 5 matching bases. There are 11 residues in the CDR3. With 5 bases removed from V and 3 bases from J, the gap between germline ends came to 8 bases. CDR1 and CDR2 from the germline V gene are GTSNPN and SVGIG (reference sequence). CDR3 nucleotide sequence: TGTGCCTGGGGTGGGAGCTACGAGCAGTACTTC. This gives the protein CAWGGSYEQYF.

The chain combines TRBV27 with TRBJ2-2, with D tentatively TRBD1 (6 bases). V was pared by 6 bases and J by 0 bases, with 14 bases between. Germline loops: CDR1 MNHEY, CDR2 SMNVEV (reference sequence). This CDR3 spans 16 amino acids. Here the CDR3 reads CASRQGGSTNTGELFF. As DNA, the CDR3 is TGTGCCAGCAGGCAAGGGGGATCCACGAACACCGGGGAGCTGTTTTTT.

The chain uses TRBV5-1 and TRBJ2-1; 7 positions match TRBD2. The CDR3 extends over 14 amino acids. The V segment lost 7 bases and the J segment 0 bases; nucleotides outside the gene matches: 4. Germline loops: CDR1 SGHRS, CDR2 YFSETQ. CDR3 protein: CASPGGSSYNEQFF. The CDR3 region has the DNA TGCGCCAGCCCGGGCGGGAGCTCCTACAATGAGCAGTTCTTC.

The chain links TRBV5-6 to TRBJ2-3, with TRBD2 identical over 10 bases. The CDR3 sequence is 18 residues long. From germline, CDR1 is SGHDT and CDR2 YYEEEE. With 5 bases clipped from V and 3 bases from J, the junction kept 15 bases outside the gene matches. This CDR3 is CASRVSGRPIRLTDTQYF. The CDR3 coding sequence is TGTGCCAGCAGGGTTAGCGGGAGGCCTATCCGACTGACAGATACGCAGTATTTT.

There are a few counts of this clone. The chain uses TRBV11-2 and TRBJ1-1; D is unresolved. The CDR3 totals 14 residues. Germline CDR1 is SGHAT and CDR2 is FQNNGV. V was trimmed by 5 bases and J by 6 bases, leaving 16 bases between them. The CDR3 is CASSPVGVSAEAFF. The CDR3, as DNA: TGTGCCAGCAGCCCAGTCGGGGTTTCTGCTGAAGCTTTCTTT.

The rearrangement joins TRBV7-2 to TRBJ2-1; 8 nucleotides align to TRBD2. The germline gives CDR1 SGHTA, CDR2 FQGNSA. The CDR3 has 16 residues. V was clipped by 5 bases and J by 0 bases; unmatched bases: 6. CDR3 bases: TGTGCCAGCAGCCCCCCGGGGGGGGGCTCCTACAATGAGCAGTTCTTC. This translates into CASSPPGGGSYNEQFF.

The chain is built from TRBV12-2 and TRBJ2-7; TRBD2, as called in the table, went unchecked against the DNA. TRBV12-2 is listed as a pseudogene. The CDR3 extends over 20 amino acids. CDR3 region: CASRLESSGSSSASRYEQYF. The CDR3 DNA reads TGTGCAAGTCGCTTAGAAAGTAGCGGGTCCTCAAGCGCTTCGCGTTACGAGCAGTACTTC.